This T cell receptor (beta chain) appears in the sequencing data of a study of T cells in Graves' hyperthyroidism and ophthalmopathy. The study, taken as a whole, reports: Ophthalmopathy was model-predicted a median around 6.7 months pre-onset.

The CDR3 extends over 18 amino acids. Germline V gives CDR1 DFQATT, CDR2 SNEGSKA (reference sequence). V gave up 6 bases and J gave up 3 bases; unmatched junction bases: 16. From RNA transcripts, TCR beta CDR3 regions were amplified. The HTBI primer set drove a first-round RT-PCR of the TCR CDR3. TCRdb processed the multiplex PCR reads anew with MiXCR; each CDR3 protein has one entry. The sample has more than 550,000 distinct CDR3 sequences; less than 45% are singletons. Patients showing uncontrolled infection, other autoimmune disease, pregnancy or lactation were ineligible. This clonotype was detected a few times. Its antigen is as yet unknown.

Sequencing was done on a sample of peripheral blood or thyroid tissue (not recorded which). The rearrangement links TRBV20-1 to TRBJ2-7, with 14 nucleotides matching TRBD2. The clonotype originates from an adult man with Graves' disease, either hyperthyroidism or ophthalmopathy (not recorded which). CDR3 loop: CSAASGTSGSSPFYEQYF. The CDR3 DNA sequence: TGCAGTGCCGCTTCCGGGACTAGCGGGAGTAGTCCATTCTACGAGCAGTACTTC.